This entry lists 20 T cell receptor beta chains sequenced from one sample in a study of human T cells and chemical hapten exposure. The time point here: patch test 1, 2 weeks after DPC sensitization. As to treatment: therapeutic diphenylcyclopropenone sensitization with weekly scalp DPC. TCRdb re-called the RACE reads through MiXCR, storing one row per CDR3 protein. The sample consists of 95,000 or so distinct CDR3 sequences, about 10% of them appearing once. Sequencing used whole blood, obtained in connection with sensitization to the hapten diphenylcyclopropenone (DPC). Receptor source: a man between 35 and 55 years old with alopecia areata. Some clones in this sample may be carry-over from other donors' samples.

This clonotype was counted a few times. The chain has TRBV12-3 or TRBV12-4 and TRBJ1-1; tentatively, D is TRBD1 (5 bases). V shed 3 bases and J shed 3 bases, with 8 bases lying between them. The CDR3 sequence is 13 residues long. For the CDR3, the DNA is TGTGCCAGCAGTTTTATGGGGGACACTGAAGCTTTCTTT. This encodes CASSFMGDTEAFF.

The chain combines TRBV27 with TRBJ2-1; 7 bases map to TRBD1. Germline V gene sequence: CDR1 MNHEY, CDR2 SMNVEV (reference sequence). The CDR3 consists of 15 residues. The V segment lost 4 bases and the J segment 3 bases; nucleotides outside the gene matches: 6. The CDR3 here is CASSSTGILYNEQFF. The CDR3 nucleotides are TGTGCCAGCAGTTCGACAGGGATCCTCTACAATGAGCAGTTCTTC.

The chain is built from TRBV10-3 and TRBJ2-1; D may be TRBD1 (6 bases). This CDR3 has 12 residues. Germline assignment: CDR1 ENHRY and CDR2 SYGVKD. V was pared by 5 bases and J by 8 bases, with 10 bases between. The CDR3 sequence: CAISRTVDEQFF. CDR3 coding DNA: TGTGCCATCAGTAGGACAGTGGATGAGCAGTTCTTC.

The rearrangement uses TRBV5-8 and TRBJ2-7, with TRBD1 matching 11 bases. The CDR3 loop spans 15 amino acids. Germline V gene sequence: CDR1 SGHTS, CDR2 YDEGEE. Trimming at V came to 0 bases and at J to 7 bases, leaving 6 bases not matched to a gene. The CDR3 DNA reads as TGTGCCAGCAGCTTGGAGGACAGGGGGCGCCGGGAGCAGTACTTC. This encodes CASSLEDRGRREQYF.

This clonotype was recorded at least ten times. The rearrangement joins TRBV29-1 to TRBJ1-3; maybe TRBD1 (5 bases). The CDR3 is 14 amino acids. CDR1 SQVTM and CDR2 ANQGSEA come from the germline V gene. Trimming took 1 base from V and 4 from J, leaving 11 bases between them. CDR3 DNA sequence: TGCAGCGTTGAAGTGGGGCAGGAGGGAAACACCATATATTTT. Its protein product is CSVEVGQEGNTIYF. The whole variable domain, remainder taken from reference TRBV29-1 and TRBJ1-3, is SAVISQKPSRDICQRGTSLTIQCQVDSQVTMMFWYRQQPGQSLTLIATANQGSEATYESGFVIDKFPISRPNLTFSTLTVSNMSPEDSSIYLCSVEVGQEGNTIYFGEGSWLTVV.

The chain joins TRBV6-6 to TRBJ2-3, with TRBD2 matching 9 bases. V lost 4 bases and J lost 1; bases outside the gene matches: 9. Germline V gene data show CDR1 as MNHNY and CDR2 as SVGAGI (reference sequence). This CDR3 has 17 residues. The CDR3 DNA follows: TGTGCCAGCAGTTTGGCGATAGCGGGAGTTCGCACAGATACGCAGTATTTT. It is translated as CASSLAIAGVRTDTQYF.

The chain is built from TRBV2 and TRBJ2-5; the D gene is possibly TRBD2 (5 bases). CDR3 length: 17 residues. The germline V and J ends were trimmed by 4 bases and 5 bases, with 23 bases remaining between them. Per the germline V gene, CDR1 is SNHLY and CDR2 is FYNNEI. The CDR3 region is CASSGWSLAQLGETQYF. The CDR3 DNA sequence: TGTGCCAGCAGTGGTTGGAGCCTAGCCCAGCTAGGCGAGACCCAGTACTTC. Complete variable domain (other parts from reference TRBV2 and TRBJ2-5): EPEVTQTPSHQVTQMGQEVILRCVPISNHLYFYWYRQILGQKVEFLVSFYNNEISEKSEIFDDQFSVERPDGSNFTLKIRSTKLEDSAMYFCASSGWSLAQLGETQYFGPGTRLLVL.

The chain joins TRBV6-1 to TRBJ2-4; the match to TRBD2 covers 9 bases. From germline, CDR1 is MNHNS and CDR2 SASEGT. Losses at the gene ends were 0 bases for V and 7 bases for J; bases not matched to a gene: 10. This CDR3 comprises 17 residues. The CDR3 sequence is CASSEADRLAGFNIQYF. The CDR3 DNA follows: TGTGCCAGCAGTGAAGCAGATCGGCTAGCGGGATTTAACATTCAGTACTTC.

The V call is TRBV10-3, the J call TRBJ2-7, with a tentative D call TRBD1 (7 bases). The CDR3 has 15 amino acids. Trimming cost V 6 bases and J 4 bases, with 19 bases left between them. CDR1 is ENHRY, CDR2 SYGVKD, per germline. CDR3 coding DNA: TGTGCCATCAGGGACGACAACAGGGGACTTTACGAGCAGTACTTC. It is translated as CAIRDDNRGLYEQYF.

In its sample, this clonotype was seen a few times. The V gene is TRBV7-2, the J gene TRBJ2-3, with D possibly being TRBD2 (5 bases). Trimming stripped 5 bases from V and 4 bases from J, with 13 bases between. The CDR3 loop spans 14 amino acids. Germline-derived CDR1 and CDR2 are SGHTA and FQGNSA. CDR3 protein: CASSPDSGADTQYF. DNA of the CDR3: TGTGCCAGCAGCCCTGACTCCGGGGCAGATACGCAGTATTTT.

The table lists this clonotype with a few counts. The chain couples TRBV6-5 to TRBJ2-6; D possibly corresponds to TRBD2 (5 bases). V dropped 0 bases and J dropped 4 bases, with 13 bases sitting between them. The CDR3 covers 17 residues. Germline V gene data show CDR1 as MNHEY and CDR2 as SVGAGI. The CDR3 loop is CASSYSAGLAGANVLTF. CDR3 in DNA: TGTGCCAGCAGTTACTCCGCAGGCCTAGCCGGGGCCAACGTCCTGACTTTC.

This clonotype has just a few counts. The CDR3 loop reads CASSLAPGGASYNSPLHF. CDR3 nucleotide sequence: TGTGCCAGCAGCTTAGCGCCCGGGGGCGCCTCCTATAATTCACCCCTCCACTTT. The chain carries TRBV11-1 and TRBJ1-6; tentative D call: TRBD1 (6 bases). V was cut by 0 bases and J by 0 bases, with 12 bases left in between. CDR3 length equals 18 residues. CDR1 SGHAT and CDR2 FQDESV come from the germline V gene (reference sequence).

A few counts support this clonotype. The genes are TRBV20-1 and TRBJ1-6; perhaps TRBD1 as D (5 bases). The CDR3 has 18 amino acids. The ends were cut back, 0 bases at V and 5 bases at J, with 20 bases in the middle. Germline CDR1 is DFQATT and CDR2 is SNEGSKA (reference sequence). CDR3 DNA sequence: TGCAGTGCTAGAGACGGAGGGCAGGGCATGGGGAATAATTCACCCCTCCACTTT. Protein sequence: CSARDGGQGMGNNSPLHF.

A few counts support this clonotype. The chain employs TRBV27 and TRBJ2-7, with TRBD1 as a possible D gene (6 bases). Germline CDR1 and CDR2: MNHEY and SMNVEV (reference sequence). This CDR3 contains 14 residues. V lost 2 bases and J lost 3, with 11 bases in between. The CDR3 bases are TGTGCCAGCAGTTTACAGGGGTTTAGCTACGAGCAGTACTTC. Amino acid sequence: CASSLQGFSYEQYF.

The rearrangement joins TRBV5-1 to TRBJ2-1; 12 bases are shared with TRBD1. Germline V gene lookup returns CDR1 SGHRS and CDR2 YFSETQ. This CDR3 spans 16 amino acids. Unmatched junction bases numbered 12, after V lost 4 bases and J lost 10 bases. CDR3 residues: CASSATPGQGAEEQFF. The CDR3 nucleotides read TGCGCCAGCAGCGCTACACCGGGACAGGGGGCTGAGGAGCAGTTCTTC.

The sample holds a few counts of this clonotype. This chain connects TRBV5-1 to TRBJ2-2; 9 nucleotides align to TRBD2. The CDR3 loop spans 15 amino acids. The V gene's germline CDR1 is SGHRS and CDR2 YFSETQ. Trimming cost V 0 bases and J 4 bases; bases outside gene matches: 1. The CDR3 protein is CASSLASGTTGELFF. DNA for the CDR3: TGCGCCAGCAGCTTGGCTAGCGGGACCACCGGGGAGCTGTTTTTT.

This clonotype was recorded a few times. CDR3 sequence: CASSPLTSGRAGVIQYF. DNA of the CDR3: TGCGCCAGCAGCCCCCTAACTAGCGGGAGGGCCGGGGTCATTCAGTACTTC. V gene TRBV4-3 combines with J gene TRBJ2-4; 13 bases agree with TRBD2. This CDR3 contains 17 residues. Germline V gene lookup returns CDR1 LGHNA and CDR2 YSLEER. V lost 4 bases and J lost 9; bases outside the gene matches: 12.

V usage is TRBV7-3 and J usage is TRBJ1-2, with 9 positions matching TRBD1. CDR3 length equals 14 residues. V shed 3 bases and J 2 bases; nucleotides not matched to a gene: 1. From germline, CDR1 is SGHTA and CDR2 FQGTGA. The CDR3 region has the DNA TGTGCCAGCAGCTTCGGGACAGGGAACTATGGCTACACCTTC. This gives the protein CASSFGTGNYGYTF.

This clonotype was seen a few times. This chain links TRBV19 with TRBJ1-5, with a tentative D call TRBD1 (5 bases). Trimming removed 4 bases from V and 6 bases from J, with 13 bases in between. The CDR3 contains 14 residues. CDR1 LNHDA and CDR2 SQIVND come from the germline V gene (reference sequence). This CDR3 is CASSRGGGGQPQHF. Written as DNA, the CDR3 is TGTGCCAGTAGTAGGGGCGGGGGTGGTCAGCCCCAGCATTTT.

This clonotype turned up a few times. The rearrangement links TRBV5-6 to TRBJ2-2, with D unclear. With 3 bases removed from V and 6 bases from J, the gap between germline ends came to 9 bases. This CDR3 has 13 residues. The germline CDR1 and CDR2 sequences are SGHDT and YYEEEE. CDR3 sequence reads: CASSWARSGELFF. In DNA, the CDR3 is TGTGCCAGCAGCTGGGCGAGGTCCGGGGAGCTGTTTTTT.